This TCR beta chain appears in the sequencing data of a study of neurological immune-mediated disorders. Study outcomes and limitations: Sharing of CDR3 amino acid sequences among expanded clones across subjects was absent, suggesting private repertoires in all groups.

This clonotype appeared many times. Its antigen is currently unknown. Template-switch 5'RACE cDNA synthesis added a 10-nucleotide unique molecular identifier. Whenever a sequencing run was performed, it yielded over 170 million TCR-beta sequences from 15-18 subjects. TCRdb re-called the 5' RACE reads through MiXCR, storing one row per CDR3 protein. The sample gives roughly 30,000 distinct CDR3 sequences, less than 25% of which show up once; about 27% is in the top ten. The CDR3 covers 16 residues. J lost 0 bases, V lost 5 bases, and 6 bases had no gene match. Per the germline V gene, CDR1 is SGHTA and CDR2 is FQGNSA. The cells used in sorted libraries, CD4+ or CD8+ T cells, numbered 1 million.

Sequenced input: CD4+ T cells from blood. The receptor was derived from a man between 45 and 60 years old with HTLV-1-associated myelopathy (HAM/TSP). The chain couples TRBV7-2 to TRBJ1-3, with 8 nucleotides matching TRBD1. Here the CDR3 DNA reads TGTGCCAGCAGCACCCGACAGGGGAGCTCTGGAAACACCATATATTTT. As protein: CASSTRQGSSGNTIYF.